This is a list of T cell receptor beta chains from one sample in a study of blood T cell repertoires in COVID-19. TCRdb's table, derived via immunoSEQ multiplex PCR, lists solely in-frame clones and lacks some. The table has approximately 140,000 clones, approximately 84% seen once; the top ten hold roughly 8.6%. The sequenced sample was peripheral blood. The receptors stem from a woman older than 75 in a cohort sampled during active or convalescent COVID-19. Each CDR3 is given with its conserved first and last residue. The D gene is left open where the match is weak. Clone size is shown for a subset of rows, as once, few, many or a class of expanded clone.

V gene,J gene,D gene,clone size,CDR3 protein,CDR3 DNA
TRBV2,TRBJ2-3,-,once,CASSAVISTDTQYF,TGTGCCAGCAGTGCGGTTATTAGCACAGATACGCAGTATTTT
TRBV28,TRBJ2-2,TRBD1,-,CASRPRDRDTGELFF,TGTGCCAGCAGGCCAAGAGACAGGGACACCGGGGAGCTGTTTTTT
TRBV4-2,TRBJ2-3,TRBD2,-,CASSRGLAGIVDTQYF,TGTGCCAGCAGCCGCGGACTAGCGGGGATCGTAGATACGCAGTATTTT
TRBV19,TRBJ2-7,TRBD2,-,CASSSGGGPNEQYF,TGTGCCAGTAGTTCGGGGGGGGGACCCAACGAGCAGTACTTC
TRBV9,TRBJ2-7,TRBD2,-,CASSVGIAGGRNEQYF,TGTGCCAGCAGCGTAGGGATAGCGGGGGGGCGGAACGAGCAGTACTTC
TRBV2,TRBJ2-5,-,-,CASSTHRVGETQYF,TGTGCCAGCAGTACACACAGGGTTGGGGAGACCCAGTACTTC
TRBV7-2,TRBJ1-2,-,-,CASSNTGTYTF,TGTGCCAGCAGTAATACAGGAACCTACACCTTC
TRBV9,TRBJ2-3,-,-,CASSVVVSGDTQYF,TGTGCCAGCAGCGTAGTTGTTAGCGGAGATACGCAGTATTTT
TRBV7-3,TRBJ1-2,TRBD1,-,CASSLKPGGNGYTF,TGTGCCAGCAGCTTAAAACCAGGGGGGAATGGCTACACCTTC
TRBV5-6,TRBJ1-6,-,-,CASSSQGKNSPLHF,TGTGCCAGCAGTTCCCAGGGCAAGAATTCACCCCTCCACTTT
TRBV6-5,TRBJ1-6,TRBD1,-,CASTGDRANSPLHF,TGTGCCAGCACCGGGGACAGAGCTAATTCACCCCTCCACTTT
TRBV6-1,TRBJ1-4,-,-,CASSETPERFPFF,TGTGCCAGCAGTGAAACCCCCGAGAGATTTCCGTTTTTT